The rows below give T cell receptor beta chains drawn from one sample of a study of a mutant IDH1 vaccine in newly diagnosed glioma. These receptors' targets are unknown. Produced via immunoSEQ multiplex PCR; TCRdb's table is partial and in-frame only. The data hold approximately 67,000 clones, with approximately 80% observed a single time. The source was PBMCs, collected from a glioma patient whose treatment included an IDH1 peptide vaccine. The source of these receptors is a man between 18 and 29 years old with glioma. Both conserved end residues are part of each CDR3. Fields, in order: V gene, J gene, CDR3 protein.

V gene: TRBV7-9; J gene: TRBJ2-2; CDR3 protein: CASSTRNTGELFF
V gene: TRBV15; J gene: TRBJ1-1; CDR3 protein: CATSPRYWGAFF
V gene: TRBV19; J gene: TRBJ1-5; CDR3 protein: CASSIRGGSQHF
V gene: TRBV4-3; J gene: TRBJ2-7; CDR3 protein: CASSQVRGLTYEQYF
V gene: TRBV11-1; J gene: TRBJ2-7; CDR3 protein: CASSFSGRDFYEQYF
V gene: TRBV13; J gene: TRBJ2-3; CDR3 protein: CASSLLGGADTQYF
V gene: TRBV19; J gene: TRBJ1-1; CDR3 protein: CASSIPGQGASWNTEAFF
V gene: TRBV7-9; J gene: TRBJ2-6; CDR3 protein: CASSHFGRGVSGANILTF
V gene: TRBV6-1; J gene: TRBJ1-1; CDR3 protein: CASTPGQRNTEAFF
V gene: TRBV30; J gene: TRBJ2-7; CDR3 protein: CAWNVGSYEQYF
V gene: TRBV19; J gene: TRBJ1-1; CDR3 protein: CASSIDRGRLNTEAFF
V gene: TRBV10-3; J gene: TRBJ1-1; CDR3 protein: CAIGSLNTEAFF
V gene: TRBV6-5; J gene: TRBJ2-1; CDR3 protein: CASSYSWAVNEQFF
V gene: TRBV7-9; J gene: TRBJ2-7; CDR3 protein: CASSSDTSGRYEQYF
V gene: TRBV7-9; J gene: TRBJ2-2; CDR3 protein: CASSLANWQNTGELFF
V gene: TRBV2; J gene: TRBJ2-6; CDR3 protein: CASIPTGISGANVLTF
V gene: TRBV5-5; J gene: TRBJ1-2; CDR3 protein: CASSSVLIDPRSLGYTF
V gene: TRBV28; J gene: TRBJ2-5; CDR3 protein: CASRRTGVETQYF
V gene: TRBV6-5; J gene: TRBJ2-1; CDR3 protein: CASSPRGQYNEQFF
V gene: TRBV5-1; J gene: TRBJ1-2; CDR3 protein: CASSRQGDSYGYTF
V gene: TRBV27; J gene: TRBJ1-1; CDR3 protein: CASSRGPPTMNTEAFF
V gene: TRBV5-1; J gene: TRBJ2-3; CDR3 protein: CASSVGTSGGWDTQYF